The clone carrying this T cell receptor (beta chain) was counted at least ten times. Antigen specificity is unknown. These data originate in a study of T-cell reconstitution after alpha-beta-depleted transplantation in children. General study results and limits: Hyperexpanded clones declined; after one year, newly produced T cells mostly supplied diversity. Certain patients had high TCRbeta diversity at day 60, and it came from recipient T cells and thymic progenitors that survived. After transplant, at about two months, alpha-beta T cells were reportedly derived from several hundred expanded graft clones.

After removal of 8 bases from V and 5 bases from J, the junction contained 12 bases not matched to a gene. Germline V CDR1 and CDR2: DFQATT, SNEGSKA (reference sequence). The CDR3 has 13 residues. Unique molecular identifiers were used in preparing the TCRbeta library. TCRdb ran MiXCR on the PCR reads and lists one entry per CDR3 protein. The sample gives hundreds of thousands of distinct CDR3 sequences, 20% to 25% of which show up once; roughly 13% is in the top ten. The rearrangement links TRBV20-1 to TRBJ2-7; 7 bases align to TRBD2. The clonotype was recovered from a boy younger than two who had a stem cell transplant for acute myeloid leukemia, so the T cells may come from the graft donor. The sequencing used PBMCs, mostly from graft donor cells, collected 360 days after TCRalphabeta/CD19-depleted stem cell transplant. CDR3 in amino acids: CSPLAAGLHEQYV. CDR3 sequence (DNA): TGCAGTCCGCTAGCGGCGGGGTTGCACGAGCAGTACGTC.